The present TCR beta chain was sequenced within a study of human T cells and chemical hapten exposure (dated by TCRdb to the early 2020s). Study-wide context: Libraries were pooled for sequencing, and per-sample TCR yields varied mainly because of small differences in library volumes within the pool. This study followed changes in the peripheral blood TCR repertoire in vivo during primary and secondary sensitization of alopecia patients to the hapten diphenylcyclopropenone (DPC). Study-level results and caveats: DPC sensitization did not change how many TCRs were above 1 in 1000 frequency, and no evidence was found of alterations in global repertoire structure. Repeated subsampling changed both the strength of the expansion versus patch-test correlation and the threshold at which the correlation became significant.

Points on this clonotype: Its antigen specificity is not known. Base qualities are not recorded, but no much larger clone differs from it by a single base.

Unfractionated whole blood was collected in Tempus Blood RNA tubes, and total RNA was extracted from that blood. Five or six healthy volunteers served as TCR sequencing controls and were bled at day 0, 2 weeks and 6 weeks. Library preparation attached unique molecular identifiers to individual cDNA molecules for quantitative, reproducible TCR counting. Each blood RNA sample was used to sequence both TCR alpha and TCR beta chains. Per the original workflow: A median of roughly 99,000 TCRs per sample was observed, with a range of about 20,000 to 690,600. The Decombinator software suite was used to annotate the V, J and CDR3 of the TCR reads. For the PS versus PT1 abundance plots, all samples were subsampled to the same number of TCRs (28,000). Expanded TCRs were defined as absent before sensitization and observed at least eight times at the 2-week time point. TCRdb applied fastp at Q25 and MiXCR to the public reads, then kept only in-frame beta chains. Every distinct CDR3 protein forms one entry, paired with its most common genes and DNA. The V and J calls here are based on TCRdb, not the publication. Within this sample are more than 100,000 distinct CDR3 sequences, with more than 8.5% of them counted one time only. Just over 1.4% of the sample goes to the ten largest clones.

The germline V gene gives CDR1 as KGHSH and CDR2 as LQKENI. Cut back by 0 bases and 2 bases, the V and J ends lie 7 bases apart. The CDR3 goes from the cysteine to the phenylalanine over 14 residues. Only the CDR3 DNA is retained, 42 bases long and in frame from the first base. This chain joins TRBV18 to TRBJ2-5, and TRBD1 may be the D gene, going by 6 matching bases. This sequence originates from a human donor in good health. Some clones in this sample may be carry-over from other donors' samples. Donor details come from another sample of the same person, matched by shared clones. The sequencing input was whole blood. The sequence in DNA is TGTGCCAGCTCACCACCGACAGGTCAAGAGACCCAGTACTTC. Translated, this gives CASSPPTGQETQYF. Where the CDR3 stops, the reference TRBV18 and TRBJ2-5 genes take over; the full variable domain is NAGVMQNPRHLVRRRGQEARLRCSPMKGHSHVYWYRQLPEEGLKFMVYLQKENIIDESGMPKERFSAEFPKEGPSILRIQQVVRGDSAAYFCASSPPTGQETQYFGPGTRLLVL.